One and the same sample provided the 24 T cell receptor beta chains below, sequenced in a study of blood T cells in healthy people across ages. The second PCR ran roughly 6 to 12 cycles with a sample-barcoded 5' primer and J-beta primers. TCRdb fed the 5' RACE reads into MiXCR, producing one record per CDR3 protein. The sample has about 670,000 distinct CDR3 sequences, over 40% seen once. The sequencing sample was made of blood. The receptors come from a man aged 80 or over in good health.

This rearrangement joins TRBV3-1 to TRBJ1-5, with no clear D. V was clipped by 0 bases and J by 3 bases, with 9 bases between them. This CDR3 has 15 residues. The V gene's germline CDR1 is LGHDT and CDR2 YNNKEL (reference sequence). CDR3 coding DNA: TGTGCCAGCAGCCAAGATCCCAGAGTCAATCAGCCCCAGCATTTT. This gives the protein CASSQDPRVNQPQHF.

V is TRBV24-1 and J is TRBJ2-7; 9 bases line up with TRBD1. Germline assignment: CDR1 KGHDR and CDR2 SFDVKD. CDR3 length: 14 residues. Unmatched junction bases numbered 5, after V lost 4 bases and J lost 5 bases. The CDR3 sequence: CATSDPGTGNEQYF. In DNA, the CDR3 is TGTGCCACCAGTGACCCCGGGACAGGGAACGAGCAGTACTTC.

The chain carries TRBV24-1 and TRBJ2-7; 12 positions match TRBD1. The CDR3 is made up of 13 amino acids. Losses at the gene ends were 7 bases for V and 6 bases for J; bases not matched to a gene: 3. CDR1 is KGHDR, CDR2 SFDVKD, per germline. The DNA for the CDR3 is TGTGCCACCAGCGGGACAGGGGGCGGCGAGCAGTACTTC. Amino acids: CATSGTGGGEQYF.

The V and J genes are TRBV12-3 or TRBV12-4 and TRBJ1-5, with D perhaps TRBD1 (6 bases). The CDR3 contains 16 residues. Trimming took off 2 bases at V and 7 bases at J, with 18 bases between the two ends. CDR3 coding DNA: TGTGCCAGCAGTTTATGGGCAGGGGAGGGGAACCAGCCCCAGCATTTT. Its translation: CASSLWAGEGNQPQHF.

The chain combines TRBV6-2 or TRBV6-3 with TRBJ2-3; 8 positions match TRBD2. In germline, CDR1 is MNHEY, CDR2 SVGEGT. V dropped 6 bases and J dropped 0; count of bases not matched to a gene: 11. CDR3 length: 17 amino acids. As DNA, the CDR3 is TGTGCCAGCAGCCAGACCACTAGCGGACCTAGCACAGATACGCAGTATTTT. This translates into CASSQTTSGPSTDTQYF.

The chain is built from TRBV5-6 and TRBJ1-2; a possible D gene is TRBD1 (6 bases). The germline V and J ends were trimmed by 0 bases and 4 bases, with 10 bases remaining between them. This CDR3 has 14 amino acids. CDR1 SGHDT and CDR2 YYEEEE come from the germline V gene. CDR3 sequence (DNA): TGTGCCAGCAGCTTGGGCAGGGGAGCCTATGGCTACACCTTC. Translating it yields CASSLGRGAYGYTF.

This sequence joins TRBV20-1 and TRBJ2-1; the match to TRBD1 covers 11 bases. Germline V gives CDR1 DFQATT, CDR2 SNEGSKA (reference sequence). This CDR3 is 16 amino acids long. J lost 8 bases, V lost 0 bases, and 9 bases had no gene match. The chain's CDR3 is CSARDPGQGAIYEQFF. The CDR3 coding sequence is TGCAGTGCTAGAGATCCCGGACAGGGGGCAATATATGAGCAGTTCTTC.

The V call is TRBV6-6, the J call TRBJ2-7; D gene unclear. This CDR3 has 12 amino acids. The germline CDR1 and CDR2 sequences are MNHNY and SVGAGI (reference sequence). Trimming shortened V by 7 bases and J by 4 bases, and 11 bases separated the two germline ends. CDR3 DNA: TGTGCCAGCAACCAAGGCGGTTACGAGCAGTACTTC. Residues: CASNQGGYEQYF.

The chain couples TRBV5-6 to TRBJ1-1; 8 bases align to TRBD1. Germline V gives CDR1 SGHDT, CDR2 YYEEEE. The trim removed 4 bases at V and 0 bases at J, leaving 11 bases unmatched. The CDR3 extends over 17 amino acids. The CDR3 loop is CASSEAQGAAMNTEAFF. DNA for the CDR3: TGTGCCAGCAGCGAAGCCCAGGGGGCGGCCATGAACACTGAAGCTTTCTTT.

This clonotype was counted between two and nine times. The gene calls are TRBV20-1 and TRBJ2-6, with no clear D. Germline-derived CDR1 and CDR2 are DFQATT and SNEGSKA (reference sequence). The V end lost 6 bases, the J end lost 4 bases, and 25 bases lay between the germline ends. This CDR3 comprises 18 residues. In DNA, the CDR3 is TGCAGTGCCACGGAACAGCTTATATCCCCTCTGGGGGCCAACGTCCTGACTTTC. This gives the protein CSATEQLISPLGANVLTF.

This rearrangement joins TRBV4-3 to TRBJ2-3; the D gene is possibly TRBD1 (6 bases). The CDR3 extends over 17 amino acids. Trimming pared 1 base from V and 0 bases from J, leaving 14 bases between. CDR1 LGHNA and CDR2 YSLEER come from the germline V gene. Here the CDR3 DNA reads TGCGCCAGCAGCCAAGGGCCCGGGACACAAAGCACAGATACGCAGTATTTT. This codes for CASSQGPGTQSTDTQYF.

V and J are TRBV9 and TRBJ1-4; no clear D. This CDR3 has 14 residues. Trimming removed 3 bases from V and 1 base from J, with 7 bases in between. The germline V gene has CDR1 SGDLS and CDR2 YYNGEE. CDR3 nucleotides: TGTGCCAGCAGCGGCGCAGGAACTAATGAAAAACTGTTTTTT. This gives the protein CASSGAGTNEKLFF.

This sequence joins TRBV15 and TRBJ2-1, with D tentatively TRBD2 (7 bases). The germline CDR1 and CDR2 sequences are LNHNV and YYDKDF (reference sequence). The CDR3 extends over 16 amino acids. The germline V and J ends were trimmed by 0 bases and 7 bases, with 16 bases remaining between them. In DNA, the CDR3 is TGTGCCACCAGCAGAGATATAGGGGGGGGGTTGAATGAGCAGTTCTTC. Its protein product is CATSRDIGGGLNEQFF.

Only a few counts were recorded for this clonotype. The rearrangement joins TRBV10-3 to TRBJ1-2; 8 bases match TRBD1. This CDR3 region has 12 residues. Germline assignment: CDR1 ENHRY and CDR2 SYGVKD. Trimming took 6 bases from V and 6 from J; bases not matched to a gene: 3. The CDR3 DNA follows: TGTGCCATCAGGGACAGGGCGGATGGCTACACCTTC. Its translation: CAIRDRADGYTF.

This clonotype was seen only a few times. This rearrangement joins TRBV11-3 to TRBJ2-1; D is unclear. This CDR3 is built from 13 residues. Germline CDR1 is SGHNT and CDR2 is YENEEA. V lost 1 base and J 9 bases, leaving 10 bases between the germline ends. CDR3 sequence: CASSLGTRTEQFF. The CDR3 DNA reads TGTGCCAGCAGCTTAGGCACGAGGACTGAGCAGTTCTTC.

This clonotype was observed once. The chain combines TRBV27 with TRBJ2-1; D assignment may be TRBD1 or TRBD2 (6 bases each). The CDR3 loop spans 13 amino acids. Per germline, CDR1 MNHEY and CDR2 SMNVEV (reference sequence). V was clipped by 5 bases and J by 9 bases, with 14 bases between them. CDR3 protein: CASSPSGAGEQFF. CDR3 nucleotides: TGTGCCAGCAGTCCCTCGGGGGCAGGTGAGCAGTTCTTC.

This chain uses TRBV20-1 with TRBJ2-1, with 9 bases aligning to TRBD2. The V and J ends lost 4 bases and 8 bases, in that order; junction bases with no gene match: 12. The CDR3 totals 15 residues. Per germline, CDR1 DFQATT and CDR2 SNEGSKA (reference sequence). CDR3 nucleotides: TGCAGTGCTACCGGCGGGCGGGAGGGATCATATGAGCAGTTCTTC. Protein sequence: CSATGGREGSYEQFF.

The CDR3 nucleotides are TGTGCCAGCAGTTCTCAGACACACAGGGGAGAAGCTTTCTTT. Residues: CASSSQTHRGEAFF. This chain connects TRBV25-1 to TRBJ1-1; 7 nucleotides align to TRBD1. CDR3 length equals 14 residues. In germline, CDR1 is MGHDK, CDR2 SYGVNS. V shed 5 bases and J 8 bases; nucleotides not matched to a gene: 11.

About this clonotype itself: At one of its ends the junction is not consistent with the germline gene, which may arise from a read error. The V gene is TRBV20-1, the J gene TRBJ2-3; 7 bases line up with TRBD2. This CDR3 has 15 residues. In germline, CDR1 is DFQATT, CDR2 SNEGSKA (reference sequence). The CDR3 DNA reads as TGCAGTGCTAGAGATCCCCGCGGGAGCCCAGATATGCAGTATTTT. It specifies CSARDPRGSPDMQYF.

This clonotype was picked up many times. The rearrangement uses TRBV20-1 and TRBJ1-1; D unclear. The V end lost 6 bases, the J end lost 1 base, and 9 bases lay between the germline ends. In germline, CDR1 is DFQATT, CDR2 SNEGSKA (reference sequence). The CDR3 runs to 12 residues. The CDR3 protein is CSAPNRNTEAFF. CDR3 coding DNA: TGCAGTGCCCCGAACCGGAACACTGAAGCTTTCTTT.

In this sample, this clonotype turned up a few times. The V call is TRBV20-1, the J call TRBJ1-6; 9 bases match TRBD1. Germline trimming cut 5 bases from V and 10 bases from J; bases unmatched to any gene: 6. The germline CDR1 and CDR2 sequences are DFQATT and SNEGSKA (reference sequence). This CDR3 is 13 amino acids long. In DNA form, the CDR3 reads TGCAGTGCTCCGACAGGGGGTGGCTCACCCCTCCACTTT. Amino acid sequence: CSAPTGGGSPLHF.

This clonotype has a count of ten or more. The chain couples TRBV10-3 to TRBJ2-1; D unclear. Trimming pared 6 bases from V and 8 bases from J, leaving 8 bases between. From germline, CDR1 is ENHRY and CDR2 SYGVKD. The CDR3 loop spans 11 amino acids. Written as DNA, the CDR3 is TGTGCCATCAGGGATATCGATGAGCAGTTCTTC. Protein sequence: CAIRDIDEQFF.

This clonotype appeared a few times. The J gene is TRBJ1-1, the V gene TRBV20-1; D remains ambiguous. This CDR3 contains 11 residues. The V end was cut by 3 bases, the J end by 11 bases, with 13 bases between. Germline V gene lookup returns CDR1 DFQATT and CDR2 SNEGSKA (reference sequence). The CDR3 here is CSARDGPVAFF. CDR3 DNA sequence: TGCAGTGCTAGGGACGGGCCGGTGGCTTTCTTT.

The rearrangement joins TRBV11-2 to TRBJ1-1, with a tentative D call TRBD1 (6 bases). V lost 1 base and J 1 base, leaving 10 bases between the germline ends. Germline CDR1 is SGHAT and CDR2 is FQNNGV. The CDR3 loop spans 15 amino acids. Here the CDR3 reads CASSLVKGGNTEAFF. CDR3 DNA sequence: TGTGCCAGCAGCTTAGTGAAAGGGGGGAACACTGAAGCTTTCTTT.